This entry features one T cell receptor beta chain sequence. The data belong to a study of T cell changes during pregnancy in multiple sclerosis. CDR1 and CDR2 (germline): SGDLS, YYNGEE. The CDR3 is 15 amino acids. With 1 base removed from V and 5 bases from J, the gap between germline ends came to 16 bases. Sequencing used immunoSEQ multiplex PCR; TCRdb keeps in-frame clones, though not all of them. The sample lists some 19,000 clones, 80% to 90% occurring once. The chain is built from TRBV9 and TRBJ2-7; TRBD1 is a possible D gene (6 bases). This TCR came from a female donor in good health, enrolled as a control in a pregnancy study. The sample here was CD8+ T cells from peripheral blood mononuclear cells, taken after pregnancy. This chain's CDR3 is CASSVFWQGNHEQYF. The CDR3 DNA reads TGTGCCAGCAGCGTATTTTGGCAGGGGAATCACGAGCAGTACTTC.